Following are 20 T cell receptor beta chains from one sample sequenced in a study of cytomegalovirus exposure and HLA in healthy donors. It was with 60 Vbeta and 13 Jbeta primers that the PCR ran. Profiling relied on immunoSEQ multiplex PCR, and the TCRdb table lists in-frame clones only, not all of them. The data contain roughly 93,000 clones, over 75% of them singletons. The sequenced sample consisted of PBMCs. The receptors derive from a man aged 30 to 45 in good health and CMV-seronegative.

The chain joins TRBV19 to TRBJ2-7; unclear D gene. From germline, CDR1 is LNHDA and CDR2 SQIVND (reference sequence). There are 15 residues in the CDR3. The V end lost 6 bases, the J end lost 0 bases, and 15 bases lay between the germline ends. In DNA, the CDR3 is TGTGCCAGTAGCATCGGTGGTAGTTACTCCTACGAGCAGTACTTC. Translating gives CASSIGGSYSYEQYF. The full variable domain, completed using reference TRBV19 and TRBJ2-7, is DGGITQSPKYLFRKEGQNVTLSCEQNLNHDAMYWYRQDPGQGLRLIYYSQIVNDFQKGDIAEGYSVSREKKESFPLTVTSAQKNPTAFYLCASSIGGSYSYEQYFGPGTRLTVT.

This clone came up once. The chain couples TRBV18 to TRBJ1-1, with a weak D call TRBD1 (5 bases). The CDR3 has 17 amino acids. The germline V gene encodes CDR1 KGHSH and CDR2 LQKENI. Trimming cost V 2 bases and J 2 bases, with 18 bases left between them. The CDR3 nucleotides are TGTGCCAGCTCACCAAAGGGGTGGCGAGACAGCAACACTGAAGCTTTCTTT. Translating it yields CASSPKGWRDSNTEAFF.

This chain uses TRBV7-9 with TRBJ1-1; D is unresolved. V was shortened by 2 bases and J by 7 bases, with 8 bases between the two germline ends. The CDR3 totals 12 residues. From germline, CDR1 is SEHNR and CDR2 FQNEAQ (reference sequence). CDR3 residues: CASSLQAGEAFF. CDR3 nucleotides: TGTGCCAGCAGCTTACAGGCGGGTGAAGCTTTCTTT.

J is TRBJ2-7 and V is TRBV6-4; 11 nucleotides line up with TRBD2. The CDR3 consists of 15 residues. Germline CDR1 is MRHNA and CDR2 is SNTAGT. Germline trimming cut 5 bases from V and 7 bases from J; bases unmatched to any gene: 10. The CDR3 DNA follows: TGTGCCAGCAGTTCGACTAGCGGGACTCGGGCGGAGCAGTACTTC. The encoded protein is CASSSTSGTRAEQYF.

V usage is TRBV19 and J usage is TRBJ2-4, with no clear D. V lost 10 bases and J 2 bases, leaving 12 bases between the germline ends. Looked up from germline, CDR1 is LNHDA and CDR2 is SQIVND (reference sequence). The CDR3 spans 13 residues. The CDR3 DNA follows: TGTGCCACTTTACACAAGTCCAAAAACATTCAGTACTTC. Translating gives CATLHKSKNIQYF.

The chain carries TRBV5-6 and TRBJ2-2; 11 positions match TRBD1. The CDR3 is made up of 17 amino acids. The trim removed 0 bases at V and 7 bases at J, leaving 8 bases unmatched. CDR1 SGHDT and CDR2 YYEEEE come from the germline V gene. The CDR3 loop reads CASSLDFGTGGGGELFF. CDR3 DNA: TGTGCCAGCAGCTTGGATTTTGGGACAGGGGGAGGCGGGGAGCTGTTTTTT.

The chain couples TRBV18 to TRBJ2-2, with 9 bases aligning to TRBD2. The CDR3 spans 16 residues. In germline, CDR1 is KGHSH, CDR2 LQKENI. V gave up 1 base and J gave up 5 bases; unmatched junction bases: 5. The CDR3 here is CASSPLVAGDTGELFF. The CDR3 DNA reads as TGTGCCAGCTCACCACTGGTAGCGGGAGATACCGGGGAGCTGTTTTTT. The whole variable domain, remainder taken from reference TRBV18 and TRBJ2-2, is NAGVMQNPRHLVRRRGQEARLRCSPMKGHSHVYWYRQLPEEGLKFMVYLQKENIIDESGMPKERFSAEFPKEGPSILRIQQVVRGDSAAYFCASSPLVAGDTGELFFGEGSRLTVL.

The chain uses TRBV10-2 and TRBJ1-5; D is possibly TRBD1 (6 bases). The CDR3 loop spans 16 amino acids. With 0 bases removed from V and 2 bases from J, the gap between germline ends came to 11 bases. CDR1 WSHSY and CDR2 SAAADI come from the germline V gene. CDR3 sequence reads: CASSESGAGGNQPQHF. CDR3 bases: TGCGCCAGCAGTGAGTCGGGGGCGGGTGGCAATCAGCCCCAGCATTTT.

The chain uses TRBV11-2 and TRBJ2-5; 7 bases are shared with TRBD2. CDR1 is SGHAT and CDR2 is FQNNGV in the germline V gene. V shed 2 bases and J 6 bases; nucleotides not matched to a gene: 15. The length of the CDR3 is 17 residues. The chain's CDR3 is CASSLRDNGGWSKTQYF. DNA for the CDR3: TGTGCCAGCAGCTTAAGGGATAACGGGGGGTGGTCGAAGACCCAGTACTTC.

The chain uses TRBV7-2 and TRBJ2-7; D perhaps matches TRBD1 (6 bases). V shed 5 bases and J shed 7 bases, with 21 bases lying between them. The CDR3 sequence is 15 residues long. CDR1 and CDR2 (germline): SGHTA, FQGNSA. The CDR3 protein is CASSVSRTALEEQYF. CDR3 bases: TGTGCCAGCAGCGTATCACGGACAGCTCTGGAGGAGCAGTACTTC.

The CDR3 DNA is TGTGCCTGGAGTGTAACCAGCGGGGGGGCTCCAGATACGCAGTATTTT. Amino acids: CAWSVTSGGAPDTQYF. The rearrangement joins TRBV30 to TRBJ2-3; TRBD2 aligns across 10 bases. V was clipped by 0 bases and J by 4 bases; unmatched bases: 7. From germline, CDR1 is GTSNPN and CDR2 SVGIG (reference sequence). The CDR3 sequence is 16 residues long.

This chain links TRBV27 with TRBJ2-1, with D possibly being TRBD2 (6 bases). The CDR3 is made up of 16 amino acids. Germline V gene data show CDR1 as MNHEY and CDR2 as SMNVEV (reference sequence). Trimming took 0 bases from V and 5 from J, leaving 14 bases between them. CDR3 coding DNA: TGTGCCAGCAGTTTATCGCCCGGGACTTTTCACAATGAGCAGTTCTTC. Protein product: CASSLSPGTFHNEQFF.

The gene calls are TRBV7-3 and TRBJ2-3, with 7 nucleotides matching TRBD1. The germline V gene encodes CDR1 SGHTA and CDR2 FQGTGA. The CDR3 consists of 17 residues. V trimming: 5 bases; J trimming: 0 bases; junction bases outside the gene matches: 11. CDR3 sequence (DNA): TGTGCCAGCAGCCCCTACCGGACAGGCGTTAGCACAGATACGCAGTATTTT. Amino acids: CASSPYRTGVSTDTQYF.

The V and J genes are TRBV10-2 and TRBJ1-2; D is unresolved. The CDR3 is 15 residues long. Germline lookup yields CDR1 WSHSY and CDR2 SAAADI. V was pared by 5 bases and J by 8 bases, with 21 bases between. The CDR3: CASSIGERTTGGYTF. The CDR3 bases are TGCGCCAGCAGTATTGGGGAAAGGACTACTGGAGGCTACACCTTC.

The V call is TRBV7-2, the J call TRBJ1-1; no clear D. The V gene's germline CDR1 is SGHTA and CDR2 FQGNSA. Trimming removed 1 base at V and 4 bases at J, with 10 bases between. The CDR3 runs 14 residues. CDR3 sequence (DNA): TGTGCCAGCAGCTTAGGGCGGTTCAGCACTGAAGCTTTCTTT. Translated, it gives CASSLGRFSTEAFF.

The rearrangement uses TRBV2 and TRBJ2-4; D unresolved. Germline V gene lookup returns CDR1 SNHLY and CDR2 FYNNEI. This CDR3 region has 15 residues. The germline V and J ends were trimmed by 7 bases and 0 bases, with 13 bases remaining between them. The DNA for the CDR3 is TGTGCCAGCAACCCCCGGTCGGGAGCCAAAAACATTCAGTACTTC. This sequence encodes CASNPRSGAKNIQYF.

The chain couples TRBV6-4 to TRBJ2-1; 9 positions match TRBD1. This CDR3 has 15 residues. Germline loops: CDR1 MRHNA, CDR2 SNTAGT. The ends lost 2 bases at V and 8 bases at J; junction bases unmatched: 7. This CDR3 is CASSDTTGGYDEQFF. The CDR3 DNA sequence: TGTGCCAGCAGTGACACGACAGGGGGGTACGATGAGCAGTTCTTC.

CDR3 DNA: TGTGCCAGCAGTGCTACCTACGAGCAGTACTTC. Translating gives CASSATYEQYF. The J gene is TRBJ2-7, the V gene TRBV6-1; D is uncertain. The germline CDR1 and CDR2 sequences are MNHNS and SASEGT. The CDR3 has 11 amino acids. V was pared by 4 bases and J by 2 bases, with 3 bases between.

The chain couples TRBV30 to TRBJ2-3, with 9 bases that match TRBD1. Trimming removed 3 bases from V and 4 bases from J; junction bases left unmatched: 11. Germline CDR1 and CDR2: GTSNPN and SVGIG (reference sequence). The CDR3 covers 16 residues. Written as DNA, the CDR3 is TGTGCCTGGAGCCCCCCCGGGACAGGGAGTTCAGATACGCAGTATTTT. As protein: CAWSPPGTGSSDTQYF.

The CDR3, as DNA: TGTGCCAGCAGTCTACCCGCGGACAGGAACACTGAAGCTTTCTTT. As protein: CASSLPADRNTEAFF. The genes are TRBV6-6 and TRBJ1-1, with D perhaps TRBD1 (6 bases). CDR1 is MNHNY and CDR2 is SVGAGI in the germline V gene (reference sequence). Trimming took off 5 bases at V and 1 base at J, with 14 bases between the two ends. The length of the CDR3 is 15 residues.